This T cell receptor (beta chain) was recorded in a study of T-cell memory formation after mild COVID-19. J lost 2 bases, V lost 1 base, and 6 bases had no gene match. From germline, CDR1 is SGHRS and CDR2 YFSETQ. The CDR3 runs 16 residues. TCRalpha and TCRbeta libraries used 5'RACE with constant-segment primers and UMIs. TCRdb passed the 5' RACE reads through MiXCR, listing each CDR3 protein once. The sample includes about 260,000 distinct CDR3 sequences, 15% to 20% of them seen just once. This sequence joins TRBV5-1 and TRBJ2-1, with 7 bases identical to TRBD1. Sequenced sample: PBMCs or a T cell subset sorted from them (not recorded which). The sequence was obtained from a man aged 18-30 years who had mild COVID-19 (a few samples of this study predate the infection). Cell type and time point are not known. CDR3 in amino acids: CASSLSDRSTYNEQFF. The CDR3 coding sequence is TGCGCCAGCAGCTTGTCGGACAGGTCCACCTACAATGAGCAGTTCTTC.